The rows below give T cell receptor beta chains drawn from one sample of a study of T cells after yellow fever vaccination. TCRdb used MiXCR to reprocess the 5' RACE reads, holding one entry per CDR3 protein. The sample includes about 260,000 distinct CDR3 sequences, around 3.5% of them seen just once. Here the sequenced sample was PBMCs, taken 15 days after the yellow fever booster vaccination. These receptors came from a man aged 18 to 35 who received the YFV17D yellow fever vaccine. CDR3s include the opening cysteine and the closing phenylalanine or tryptophan. D genes are given only for firm matches. A row's size may be missing; if present it is once, few, many or a size class.

abundance: many; d_gene: TRBD2; j_gene: TRBJ2-7; v_gene: TRBV20-1; CDR3aa: CSASASLAGKVEQYF; CDR3nt: TGCAGTGCTAGTGCGTCACTAGCGGGGAAGGTCGAGCAGTACTTC
abundance: many; d_gene: TRBD2; j_gene: TRBJ2-3; v_gene: TRBV11-2; CDR3aa: CASSLGRGGLDTQYF; CDR3nt: TGTGCCAGCAGCTTAGGGCGGGGGGGCCTGGATACGCAGTATTTT
abundance: many; d_gene: .; j_gene: TRBJ1-4; v_gene: TRBV12-3/TRBV12-4; CDR3aa: CASSPETVATNEKLFF; CDR3nt: TGTGCCAGCAGCCCTGAGACAGTTGCAACTAATGAAAAACTGTTTTTT
abundance: many; d_gene: .; j_gene: TRBJ1-6; v_gene: TRBV4-1; CDR3aa: CASSQEVRRANSPLHF; CDR3nt: TGCGCCAGCAGCCAAGAAGTGAGGCGGGCGAATTCACCCCTCCACTTT
abundance: many; d_gene: .; j_gene: TRBJ2-6; v_gene: TRBV30; CDR3aa: CAWSTGANVLTF; CDR3nt: TGTGCCTGGAGTACTGGGGCCAACGTCCTGACTTTC
abundance: many; d_gene: .; j_gene: TRBJ2-5; v_gene: TRBV3-1; CDR3aa: CASSKVRETQYF; CDR3nt: TGTGCCAGCAGCAAGGTGAGGGAGACCCAGTACTTC
abundance: many; d_gene: TRBD2; j_gene: TRBJ2-1; v_gene: TRBV9; CDR3aa: CASSFSGGINEQFF; CDR3nt: TGTGCCAGCAGCTTTAGCGGGGGGATCAATGAGCAGTTCTTC
abundance: many; d_gene: TRBD1; j_gene: TRBJ1-3; v_gene: TRBV29-1; CDR3aa: CSVVDREDTIYF; CDR3nt: TGCAGCGTCGTCGACAGGGAGGACACCATATATTTT
abundance: .; d_gene: TRBD1; j_gene: TRBJ1-5; v_gene: TRBV6-2/TRBV6-3; CDR3aa: CASSPNRGQANQPQHF; CDR3nt: TGTGCCAGCAGTCCTAACCGCGGACAGGCCAATCAGCCCCAGCATTTT
abundance: few; d_gene: .; j_gene: TRBJ2-7; v_gene: TRBV13; CDR3aa: CASGAGYLSYEQYF; CDR3nt: TGTGCCAGCGGGGCAGGGTACCTCTCCTACGAGCAGTACTTC
abundance: many; d_gene: TRBD2; j_gene: TRBJ2-2; v_gene: TRBV7-3; CDR3aa: CASSAWRLAGVRNTGELFF; CDR3nt: TGTGCCAGCAGCGCCTGGAGGCTAGCGGGGGTCCGGAACACCGGGGAGCTGTTTTTT
abundance: many; d_gene: .; j_gene: TRBJ1-5; v_gene: TRBV20-1; CDR3aa: CSARQGIGSNQPQHF; CDR3nt: TGCAGTGCTAGGCAGGGAATCGGGAGCAATCAGCCCCAGCATTTT
abundance: many; d_gene: TRBD1; j_gene: TRBJ1-5; v_gene: TRBV6-6; CDR3aa: CATRVAGGAHYQPQHF; CDR3nt: TGTGCCACCAGAGTAGCAGGGGGCGCGCACTATCAGCCCCAGCATTTT
abundance: many; d_gene: TRBD2; j_gene: TRBJ2-1; v_gene: TRBV11-2; CDR3aa: CASSRGASGGVHEQFF; CDR3nt: TGTGCCAGCAGCCGGGGGGCCAGCGGGGGTGTCCATGAGCAGTTCTTC
abundance: many; d_gene: .; j_gene: TRBJ1-1; v_gene: TRBV20-1; CDR3aa: CSARKDTEAFF; CDR3nt: TGCAGTGCTAGGAAGGACACTGAAGCTTTCTTT
abundance: many; d_gene: TRBD1; j_gene: TRBJ2-7; v_gene: TRBV20-1; CDR3aa: CSARDGGTGELEQYF; CDR3nt: TGCAGTGCTAGAGATGGAGGGACAGGGGAACTCGAGCAGTACTTC
abundance: many; d_gene: .; j_gene: TRBJ2-5; v_gene: TRBV7-2; CDR3aa: CASSLEQGGQYF; CDR3nt: TGTGCCAGCAGCTTAGAGCAGGGGGGCCAGTACTTC
abundance: many; d_gene: .; j_gene: TRBJ1-1; v_gene: TRBV6-2/TRBV6-3; CDR3aa: CASRREANTEAFF; CDR3nt: TGTGCCAGCAGACGGGAGGCAAACACTGAAGCTTTCTTT
abundance: few; d_gene: .; j_gene: TRBJ2-7; v_gene: TRBV7-2; CDR3aa: CASREATGSHYEQYF; CDR3nt: TGTGCCAGCAGAGAAGCTACCGGGTCTCACTACGAGCAGTACTTC
abundance: many; d_gene: .; j_gene: TRBJ1-2; v_gene: TRBV7-2; CDR3aa: CASSSAGPRANYGYTF; CDR3nt: TGTGCCAGCAGCTCTGCCGGGCCCCGGGCCAACTATGGCTACACCTTC
abundance: .; d_gene: TRBD1; j_gene: TRBJ2-7; v_gene: TRBV5-4; CDR3aa: CATTDRAVEQYF; CDR3nt: TGTGCCACCACGGACAGGGCGGTCGAGCAGTACTTC
abundance: few; d_gene: .; j_gene: TRBJ1-1; v_gene: TRBV9; CDR3aa: CASSVVVGGRNTEAFF; CDR3nt: TGTGCCAGCAGCGTAGTCGTGGGGGGCCGGAACACTGAAGCTTTCTTT
abundance: many; d_gene: .; j_gene: TRBJ2-1; v_gene: TRBV7-2; CDR3aa: CASSLGAQSYNEQFF; CDR3nt: TGTGCCAGCAGCTTGGGGGCTCAATCCTACAATGAGCAGTTCTTC
abundance: many; d_gene: .; j_gene: TRBJ1-1; v_gene: TRBV28; CDR3aa: CASSLQNEAFF; CDR3nt: TGTGCCAGCAGTTTACAGAATGAAGCTTTCTTT
abundance: many; d_gene: .; j_gene: TRBJ1-1; v_gene: TRBV10-3; CDR3aa: CAISRDGGNTEAFF; CDR3nt: TGTGCCATCAGCCGGGACGGGGGAAACACTGAAGCTTTCTTT
abundance: many; d_gene: TRBD2; j_gene: TRBJ2-7; v_gene: TRBV10-3; CDR3aa: CAISESLAGDHSYEQYF; CDR3nt: TGTGCCATCAGTGAGTCGCTAGCGGGGGACCACTCCTACGAGCAGTACTTC
abundance: many; d_gene: .; j_gene: TRBJ1-4; v_gene: TRBV5-1; CDR3aa: CASRRQETEKLFF; CDR3nt: TGCGCCAGCAGGCGACAGGAGACTGAAAAACTGTTTTTT
abundance: many; d_gene: TRBD2; j_gene: TRBJ2-3; v_gene: TRBV20-1; CDR3aa: CSARDPRIAGGKSTDTQYF; CDR3nt: TGCAGTGCTAGAGATCCGCGAATAGCGGGGGGCAAAAGCACAGATACGCAGTATTTT
abundance: many; d_gene: .; j_gene: TRBJ1-1; v_gene: TRBV5-1; CDR3aa: CASSLAGRVQAFF; CDR3nt: TGCGCCAGCAGCTTGGCGGGAAGGGTCCAGGCTTTCTTT
abundance: many; d_gene: .; j_gene: TRBJ2-1; v_gene: TRBV20-1; CDR3aa: CSAVRIGTYNEQFF; CDR3nt: TGCAGTGCTGTGCGGATTGGGACCTACAATGAGCAGTTCTTC
abundance: many; d_gene: .; j_gene: TRBJ2-2; v_gene: TRBV7-2; CDR3aa: CASSLFGGGAGELFF; CDR3nt: TGTGCCAGCAGCTTATTCGGCGGTGGTGCCGGGGAGCTGTTTTTT
abundance: many; d_gene: .; j_gene: TRBJ1-4; v_gene: TRBV12-3/TRBV12-4; CDR3aa: CASSRTGKLFF; CDR3nt: TGTGCCAGCAGCCGTACCGGAAAACTGTTTTTT
abundance: many; d_gene: .; j_gene: TRBJ2-1; v_gene: TRBV12-3/TRBV12-4; CDR3aa: CASSPPDLNEQFF; CDR3nt: TGTGCCAGCAGTCCACCGGACCTCAATGAGCAGTTCTTC
abundance: many; d_gene: .; j_gene: TRBJ1-5; v_gene: TRBV27; CDR3aa: CASSPFGVSTRANQPQHF; CDR3nt: TGTGCCAGCAGTCCCTTTGGGGTGTCCACCAGAGCCAATCAGCCCCAGCATTTT
abundance: many; d_gene: .; j_gene: TRBJ1-1; v_gene: TRBV13; CDR3aa: CASSQTSTEAFF; CDR3nt: TGTGCCAGCAGCCAGACAAGCACTGAAGCTTTCTTT
abundance: many; d_gene: TRBD2; j_gene: TRBJ2-3; v_gene: TRBV9; CDR3aa: CASSEGLAGEDTQYF; CDR3nt: TGTGCCAGCAGCGAGGGACTAGCGGGGGAAGATACGCAGTATTTT
abundance: few; d_gene: .; j_gene: TRBJ2-1; v_gene: TRBV27; CDR3aa: CASSLIGRNEQFF; CDR3nt: TGTGCCAGCAGTTTGATTGGACGGAATGAGCAGTTCTTC
abundance: many; d_gene: TRBD2; j_gene: TRBJ2-3; v_gene: TRBV5-4; CDR3aa: CASSLRLAASTDTQYF; CDR3nt: TGTGCCAGCAGCTTGAGACTAGCGGCTAGCACAGATACGCAGTATTTT
abundance: many; d_gene: TRBD2; j_gene: TRBJ2-5; v_gene: TRBV7-2; CDR3aa: CASSLRRGAAARETQYF; CDR3nt: TGTGCCAGCAGCTTAAGGCGGGGGGCCGCGGCTCGCGAGACCCAGTACTTC
abundance: many; d_gene: .; j_gene: TRBJ1-1; v_gene: TRBV4-3; CDR3aa: CASSRRTASMNTEAFF; CDR3nt: TGCGCCAGCAGCCGACGGACAGCTTCGATGAACACTGAAGCTTTCTTT
abundance: many; d_gene: .; j_gene: TRBJ1-6; v_gene: TRBV9; CDR3aa: CASSQGWDSPLHF; CDR3nt: TGTGCCAGCAGCCAGGGGTGGGATTCACCCCTCCACTTT
abundance: many; d_gene: TRBD1; j_gene: TRBJ2-7; v_gene: TRBV20-1; CDR3aa: CSARGTGLYEQYF; CDR3nt: TGCAGTGCTAGAGGGACAGGCCTTTACGAGCAGTACTTC
abundance: .; d_gene: .; j_gene: TRBJ1-5; v_gene: TRBV2; CDR3aa: CASSVGSHQPQHF; CDR3nt: TGTGCCAGCAGTGTCGGCAGCCATCAGCCCCAGCATTTT
abundance: many; d_gene: .; j_gene: TRBJ1-4; v_gene: TRBV7-9; CDR3aa: CASAWGATNEKLFF; CDR3nt: TGTGCCAGCGCCTGGGGGGCAACTAATGAAAAACTGTTTTTT
abundance: many; d_gene: .; j_gene: TRBJ1-2; v_gene: TRBV11-2; CDR3aa: CASSSPRTFYGYTF; CDR3nt: TGTGCCAGCAGCTCGCCCCGGACCTTCTATGGCTACACCTTC
abundance: many; d_gene: .; j_gene: TRBJ2-2; v_gene: TRBV30; CDR3aa: CAWSEVETGELFF; CDR3nt: TGTGCCTGGAGTGAAGTTGAAACCGGGGAGCTGTTTTTT
abundance: many; d_gene: TRBD2; j_gene: TRBJ2-1; v_gene: TRBV5-1; CDR3aa: CASSLSAGGYNEQFF; CDR3nt: TGCGCCAGCAGCCTCTCCGCGGGGGGGTACAATGAGCAGTTCTTC
abundance: many; d_gene: .; j_gene: TRBJ1-6; v_gene: TRBV5-1; CDR3aa: CASSFPGLNSPLHF; CDR3nt: TGCGCCAGCAGCTTCCCAGGGTTAAATTCACCCCTCCACTTT
abundance: many; d_gene: .; j_gene: TRBJ1-3; v_gene: TRBV4-1; CDR3aa: CASSQESGNTIYF; CDR3nt: TGCGCCAGCAGCCAAGAATCTGGAAACACCATATATTTT
abundance: many; d_gene: TRBD1; j_gene: TRBJ1-2; v_gene: TRBV4-1; CDR3aa: CASSQVTGATYGYTF; CDR3nt: TGCGCCAGCAGCCAAGTTACAGGGGCTACGTATGGCTACACCTTC
abundance: many; d_gene: .; j_gene: TRBJ2-6; v_gene: TRBV4-1; CDR3aa: CASSQELSGDRRGANVLTF; CDR3nt: TGCGCCAGCAGCCAAGAATTATCGGGGGACCGGCGTGGGGCCAACGTCCTGACTTTC